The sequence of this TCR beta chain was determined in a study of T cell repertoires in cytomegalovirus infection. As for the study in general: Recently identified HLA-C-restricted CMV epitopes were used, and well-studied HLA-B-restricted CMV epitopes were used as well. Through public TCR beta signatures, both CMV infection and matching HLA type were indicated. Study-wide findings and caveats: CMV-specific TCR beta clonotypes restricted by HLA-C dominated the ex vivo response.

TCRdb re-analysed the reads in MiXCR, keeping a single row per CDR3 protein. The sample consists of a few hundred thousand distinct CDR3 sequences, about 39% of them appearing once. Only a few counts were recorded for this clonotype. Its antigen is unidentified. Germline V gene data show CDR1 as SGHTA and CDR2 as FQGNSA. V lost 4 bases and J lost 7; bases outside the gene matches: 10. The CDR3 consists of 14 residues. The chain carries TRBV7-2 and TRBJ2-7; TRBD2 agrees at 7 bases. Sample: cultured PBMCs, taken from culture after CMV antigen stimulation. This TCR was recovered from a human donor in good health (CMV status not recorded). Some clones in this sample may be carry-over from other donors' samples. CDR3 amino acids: CASSSGGTPREQYF. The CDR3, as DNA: TGTGCCAGCAGCTCGGGGGGTACGCCTAGGGAGCAGTACTTC.